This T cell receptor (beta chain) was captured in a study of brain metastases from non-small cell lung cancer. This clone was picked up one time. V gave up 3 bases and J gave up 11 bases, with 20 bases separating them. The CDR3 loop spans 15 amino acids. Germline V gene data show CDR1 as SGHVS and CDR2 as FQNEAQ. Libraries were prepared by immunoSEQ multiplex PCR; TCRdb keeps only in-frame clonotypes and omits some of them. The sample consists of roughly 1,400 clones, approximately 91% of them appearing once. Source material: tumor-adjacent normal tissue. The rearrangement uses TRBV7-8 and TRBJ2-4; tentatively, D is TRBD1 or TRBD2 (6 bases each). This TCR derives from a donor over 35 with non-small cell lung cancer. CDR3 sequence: CASSLSRGTGALQYF. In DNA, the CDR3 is TGTGCCAGCAGCTTGTCAAGGGGGACGGGGGCCCTTCAGTACTTC.